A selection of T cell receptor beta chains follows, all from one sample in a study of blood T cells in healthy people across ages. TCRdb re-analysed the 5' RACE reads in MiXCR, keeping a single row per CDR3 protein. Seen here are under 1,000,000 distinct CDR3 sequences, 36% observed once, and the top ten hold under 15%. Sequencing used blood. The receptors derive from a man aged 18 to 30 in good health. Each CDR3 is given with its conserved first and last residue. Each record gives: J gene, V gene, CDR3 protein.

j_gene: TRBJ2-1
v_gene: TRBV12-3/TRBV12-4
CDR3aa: CASSDQRQGKTYNEQFF

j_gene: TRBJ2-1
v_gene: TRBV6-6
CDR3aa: CASSKLASYNEQFF

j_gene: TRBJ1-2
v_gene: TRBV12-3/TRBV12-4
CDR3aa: CASSPQGKNYGYTF

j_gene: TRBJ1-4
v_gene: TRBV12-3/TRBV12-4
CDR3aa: CASSVGGRGEKLFF

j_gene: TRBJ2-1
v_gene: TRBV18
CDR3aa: CASSLDFDDEQFF

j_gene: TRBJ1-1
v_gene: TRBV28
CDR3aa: CASRRGGTRSWAFF

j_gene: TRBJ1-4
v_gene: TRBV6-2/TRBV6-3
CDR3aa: CASSYRLQENEKLFF

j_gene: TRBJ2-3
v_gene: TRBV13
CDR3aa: CASSSKGSSTDTQYF

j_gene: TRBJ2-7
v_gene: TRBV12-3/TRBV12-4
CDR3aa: CASSPPGQGQGEQYF

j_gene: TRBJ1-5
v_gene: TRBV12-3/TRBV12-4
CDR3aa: CASSTDGISNQPQHF